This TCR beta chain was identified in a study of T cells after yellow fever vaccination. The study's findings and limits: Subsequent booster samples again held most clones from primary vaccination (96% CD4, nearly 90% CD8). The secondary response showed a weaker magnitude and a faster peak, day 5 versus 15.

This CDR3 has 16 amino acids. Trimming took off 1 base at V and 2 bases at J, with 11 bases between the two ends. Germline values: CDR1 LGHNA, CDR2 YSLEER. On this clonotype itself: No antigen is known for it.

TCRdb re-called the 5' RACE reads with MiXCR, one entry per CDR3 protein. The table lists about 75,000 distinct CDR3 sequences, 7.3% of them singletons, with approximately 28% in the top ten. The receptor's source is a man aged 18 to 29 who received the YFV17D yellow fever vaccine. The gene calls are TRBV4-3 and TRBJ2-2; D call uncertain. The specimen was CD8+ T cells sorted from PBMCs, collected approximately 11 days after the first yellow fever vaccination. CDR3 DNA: TGCGCCAGCAGCCAAGGACCCCCCGGCAACACCGGGGAGCTGTTTTTT. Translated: CASSQGPPGNTGELFF.